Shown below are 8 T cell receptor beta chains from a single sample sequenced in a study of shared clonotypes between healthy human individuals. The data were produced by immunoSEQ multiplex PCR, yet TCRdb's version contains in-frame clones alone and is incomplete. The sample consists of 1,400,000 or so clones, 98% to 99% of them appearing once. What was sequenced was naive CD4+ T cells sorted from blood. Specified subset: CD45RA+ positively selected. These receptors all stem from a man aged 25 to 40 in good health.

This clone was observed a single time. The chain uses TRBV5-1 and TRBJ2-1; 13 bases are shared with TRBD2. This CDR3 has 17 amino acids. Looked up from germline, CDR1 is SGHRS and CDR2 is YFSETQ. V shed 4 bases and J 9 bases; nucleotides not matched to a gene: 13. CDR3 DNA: TGCGCCAGCAGCCAAACGTCGGGGACTAGCGGGATTTTTGAGCAGTTCTTC. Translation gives CASSQTSGTSGIFEQFF.

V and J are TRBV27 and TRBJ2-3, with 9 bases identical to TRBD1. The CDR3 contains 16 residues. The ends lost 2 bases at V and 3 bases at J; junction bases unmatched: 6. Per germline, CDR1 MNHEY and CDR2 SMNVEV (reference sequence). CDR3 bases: TGTGCCAGCAGTTTACACCGGGACAGGGTGACAGATACGCAGTATTTT. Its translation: CASSLHRDRVTDTQYF.

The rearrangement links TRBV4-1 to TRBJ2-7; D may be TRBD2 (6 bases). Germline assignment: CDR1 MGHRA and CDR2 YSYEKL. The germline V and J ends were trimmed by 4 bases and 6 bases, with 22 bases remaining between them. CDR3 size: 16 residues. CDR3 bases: TGCGCCAGCAGCCGAGACTCGGGACTCAAAATCGGCGAGCAGTACTTC. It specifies CASSRDSGLKIGEQYF.

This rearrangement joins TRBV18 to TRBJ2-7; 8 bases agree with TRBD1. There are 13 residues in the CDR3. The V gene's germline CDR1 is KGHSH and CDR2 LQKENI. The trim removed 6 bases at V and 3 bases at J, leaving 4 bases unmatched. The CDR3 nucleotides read TGTGCCAGCTCCCTCGACAGGGGCTACGAGCAGTACTTC. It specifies CASSLDRGYEQYF. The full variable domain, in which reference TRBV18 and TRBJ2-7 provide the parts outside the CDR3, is NAGVMQNPRHLVRRRGQEARLRCSPMKGHSHVYWYRQLPEEGLKFMVYLQKENIIDESGMPKERFSAEFPKEGPSILRIQQVVRGDSAAYFCASSLDRGYEQYFGPGTRLTVT.

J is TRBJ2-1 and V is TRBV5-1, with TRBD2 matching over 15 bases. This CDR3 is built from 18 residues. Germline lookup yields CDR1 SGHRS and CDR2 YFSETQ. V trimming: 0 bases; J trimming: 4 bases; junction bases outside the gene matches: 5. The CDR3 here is CASSLGGLAGGPYNEQFF. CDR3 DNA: TGCGCCAGCAGCTTGGGCGGACTAGCGGGAGGGCCGTACAATGAGCAGTTCTTC.

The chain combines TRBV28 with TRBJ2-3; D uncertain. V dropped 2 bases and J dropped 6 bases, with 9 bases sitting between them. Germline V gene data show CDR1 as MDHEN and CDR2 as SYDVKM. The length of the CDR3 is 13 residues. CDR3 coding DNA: TGTGCCAGCAGTTTACGACTTGGGGATACGCAGTATTTT. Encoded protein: CASSLRLGDTQYF.

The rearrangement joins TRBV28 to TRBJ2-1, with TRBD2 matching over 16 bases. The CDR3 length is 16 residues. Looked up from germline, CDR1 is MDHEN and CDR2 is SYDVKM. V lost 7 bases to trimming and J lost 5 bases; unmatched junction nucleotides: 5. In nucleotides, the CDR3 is TGTGCCAGCACCGGGACTAGCGGGAGGGGGCACAATGAGCAGTTCTTC. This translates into CASTGTSGRGHNEQFF.

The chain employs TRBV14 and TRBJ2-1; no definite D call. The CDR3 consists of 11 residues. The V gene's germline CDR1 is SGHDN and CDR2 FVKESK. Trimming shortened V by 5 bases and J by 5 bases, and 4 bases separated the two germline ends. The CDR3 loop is CASSYHNEQFF. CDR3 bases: TGTGCCAGCAGCTACCACAATGAGCAGTTCTTC.